The sequence of this T cell receptor (beta chain) was determined in a study of blood T cell repertoires in COVID-19. Study at large: Acute and convalescent COVID-19 specimens originated in the United States, Italy and Spain.

Living in roughly 25 US areas, the participants were between roughly 18 and 89 years of age. Those designated as exposed participants met a COVID-19 case within 2 weeks before study entry. This clone was seen a few times. As processed by the authors: Reference gene primer amplification yielded estimated nucleated cell counts. Generated by immunoSEQ multiplex PCR, the TCRdb table keeps only in-frame clones and is missing some. The V and J calls and clone size are taken from that table; D and trimming were inferred from the DNA. The sample includes roughly 270,000 clones, approximately 80% of them seen just once. Sequenced input: PBMCs or T cells enriched from blood (not recorded which). This sequence originates from a man aged 35-49 years who had been exposed to COVID-19.

CDR3 in DNA: TGTGCCAGCAGCCCCGGGGGGATCTTGAGGGCAACTGCGAACACTGAAGCTTTCTTT. It specifies CASSPGGILRATANTEAFF. The chain couples TRBV11-2 to TRBJ1-1, with a weak D call TRBD1 (5 bases). The V end was cut by 5 bases, the J end by 1 base, with 26 bases between. Germline CDR1 SGHAT, CDR2 FQNNGV. The CDR3 contains 19 residues.